What follows are 10 T cell receptor beta chains derived from one specimen sequenced in a study of early T cells in non-severe SARS-CoV-2 infection. TCRdb re-derived calls from the 5' RACE reads in MiXCR, one entry per CDR3 protein. Among 65,000 to 95,000 distinct CDR3 sequences listed, 14% were seen once. Sequenced: whole blood. The receptors here all came from an adult who was a healthcare worker with PCR-confirmed SARS-CoV-2 infection or an uninfected control (not recorded which).

This clonotype showed up many times. V and J are TRBV6-6 and TRBJ1-2; 8 bases are a match to TRBD1. This CDR3 contains 14 residues. Trimming at V came to 0 bases and at J to 7 bases, leaving 4 bases not matched to a gene. Looked up from germline, CDR1 is MNHNY and CDR2 is SVGAGI (reference sequence). The CDR3 DNA follows: TGTGCCAGCAGTTACTCTTCAGGGGGCGGTGGCTACACCTTC. It specifies CASSYSSGGGGYTF.

The CDR3 sequence: CASSPGTSGGQTQYF. The CDR3, as DNA: TGTGCCAGCAGCCCCGGGACTAGCGGGGGACAGACCCAGTACTTC. The rearrangement uses TRBV6-6 and TRBJ2-5, with TRBD2 matching 14 bases. In germline, CDR1 is MNHNY, CDR2 SVGAGI (reference sequence). The length of the CDR3 is 15 residues. The junction had 6 bases not matched to a gene; V was cut back by 6 bases and J by 6 bases.

This clonotype was counted ten times or more. The chain carries TRBV5-6 and TRBJ2-5, with 12 bases identical to TRBD1. V lost 4 bases and J lost 2; bases outside the gene matches: 3. Germline loops: CDR1 SGHDT, CDR2 YYEEEE. There are 15 residues in the CDR3. DNA of the CDR3: TGTGCCAGCAGCCGGGACAGGGGGCGTCAAGAGACCCAGTACTTC. Translation gives CASSRDRGRQETQYF.

J is TRBJ2-2 and V is TRBV7-2, with 8 bases lining up with TRBD1. V lost 5 bases and J lost 6; bases outside the gene matches: 11. CDR3 length equals 16 residues. CDR1 and CDR2 (germline): SGHTA, FQGNSA. The CDR3 is CASSPPPQGAPGELFF. DNA for the CDR3: TGTGCCAGCAGCCCGCCACCCCAGGGGGCGCCCGGGGAGCTGTTTTTT.

The chain has TRBV12-3 or TRBV12-4 and TRBJ1-3; no definite D call. V was shortened by 6 bases and J by 2 bases, with 17 bases between the two germline ends. The CDR3 contains 16 residues. The CDR3 DNA follows: TGTGCCAGCAGCTCAGGACCCGAGGACGCTGGAAACACCATATATTTT. Its protein product is CASSSGPEDAGNTIYF.

This chain links TRBV9 with TRBJ2-7; D could derive from TRBD1 or TRBD2 (5 bases each). Germline V gene lookup returns CDR1 SGDLS and CDR2 YYNGEE. This CDR3 is 14 amino acids long. Trimming removed 0 bases at V and 5 bases at J, with 12 bases between. The DNA of the CDR3 is TGTGCCAGCAGCGTAGGAGGGGATGGTGACGAGCAGTACTTC. This gives the protein CASSVGGDGDEQYF. Together with reference TRBV9 and TRBJ2-7, the CDR3 gives the full variable domain: DSGVTQTPKHLITATGQRVTLRCSPRSGDLSVYWYQQSLDQGLQFLIQYYNGEERAKGNILERFSAQQFPDLHSELNLSSLELGDSALYFCASSVGGDGDEQYFGPGTRLTVT.

This clonotype was seen more than once but under ten times. V gene TRBV2 combines with J gene TRBJ2-2; 7 bases are shared with TRBD1. The CDR3 is 17 amino acids. CDR1 is SNHLY and CDR2 is FYNNEI in the germline V gene. J gave up 4 bases and V 6 bases, and 14 bases lay outside the gene matches. The CDR3 protein is CASRPNRGSLLTGELFF. CDR3 coding DNA: TGTGCCAGCAGACCTAACAGGGGCTCCCTCCTCACCGGGGAGCTGTTTTTT.

This clonotype was detected a few times. The chain has TRBV15 and TRBJ2-1; possibly TRBD1 or TRBD2 for D (6 bases each). Germline V CDR1 and CDR2: LNHNV, YYDKDF (reference sequence). The CDR3 totals 14 residues. V dropped 4 bases and J dropped 9 bases, with 16 bases sitting between them. The CDR3 region is CATSIGGPSGEQFF. CDR3 nucleotide sequence: TGTGCCACCAGCATAGGGGGGCCCTCGGGTGAGCAGTTCTTC.

This clonotype was recorded a few times. The chain uses TRBV25-1 and TRBJ1-6; 9 bases agree with TRBD1. The CDR3 has 13 amino acids. V lost 6 bases to trimming and J lost 9 bases; unmatched junction nucleotides: 3. Per germline, CDR1 MGHDK and CDR2 SYGVNS. CDR3 DNA: TGTGCCAGCAGGGACAGGGGTGTTTCACCCCTCCACTTT. Translated, it gives CASRDRGVSPLHF.

This clonotype was detected ten times or more. The V call is TRBV5-6, the J call TRBJ2-7; 9 bases match TRBD1. The CDR3 loop spans 13 amino acids. Germline CDR1 and CDR2: SGHDT and YYEEEE. Trimming took 3 bases from V and 5 from J; bases not matched to a gene: 3. The CDR3 DNA reads as TGTGCCAGCAGCTGGGGGACAGGGAACGAGCAGTACTTC. Translation: CASSWGTGNEQYF. The full variable domain, completed using reference TRBV5-6 and TRBJ2-7, is DAGVTQSPTHLIKTRGQQVTLRCSPKSGHDTVSWYQQALGQGPQFIFQYYEEEERQRGNFPDRFSGHQFPNYSSELNVNALLLGDSALYLCASSWGTGNEQYFGPGTRLTVT.